This TCR beta chain was identified during a study of OX40 agonist ivuxolimab in advanced cancers. Turning to the study itself: Anti-PD-1, anti-PD-L1 or anti-CTLA-4 therapy given earlier was allowed, and 35% to 50% had some. Study-level results: Partial responders receiving 0.1-3.0 mg/kg showed among the lowest clonal expansion.

A few counts support this clone. Its cognate antigen is unknown. V was pared by 4 bases and J by 2 bases, with 3 bases of the junction left unmatched. Germline CDR1 MGHRA, CDR2 YSYEKL. The CDR3 covers 15 residues. Profiled with immunoSEQ multiplex PCR; TCRdb holds only in-frame clones, not every one. The data contain fewer than 20,000 clones, about 81% of them singletons. The source is an adult with an advanced solid tumor such as melanoma, head and neck, liver or kidney cancer. The gene calls are TRBV4-1 and TRBJ2-7; TRBD1 aligns across 12 bases. The specimen comprised CD4+ or CD8+ T cells sorted from blood, sampled in a trial of the OX40 agonist ivuxolimab. The CDR3 region is CASSRGTGGPYEQYF. DNA of the CDR3: TGCGCCAGCAGCCGCGGGACAGGGGGCCCCTACGAGCAGTACTTC.